These 31 T cell receptor beta chains were all obtained from the same sample, sequenced in a study of CD8 T cells in ankylosing spondylitis. TCRdb re-called the 5' RACE reads with MiXCR, one entry per CDR3 protein. The profile covers about 150,000 distinct CDR3 sequences, with 25% to 35% appearing a single time and approximately 5.9% taken by the ten largest. Material: synovial fluid, either unsorted or a sorted T cell fraction (not recorded which). Receptors were obtained from a male donor with ankylosing spondylitis.

At least ten counts were recorded for this clonotype. The J gene is TRBJ2-1, the V gene TRBV10-3; 7 nucleotides align to TRBD2. V lost 0 bases and J lost 4; bases outside the gene matches: 0. Germline-derived CDR1 and CDR2 are ENHRY and SYGVKD. The CDR3 consists of 14 residues. This chain's CDR3 is CAISESREYNEQFF. The DNA for the CDR3 is TGTGCCATCAGTGAGTCGCGGGAGTACAATGAGCAGTTCTTC.

J is TRBJ2-7 and V is TRBV20-1; 11 nucleotides line up with TRBD2. J gave up 2 bases and V 6 bases, and 3 bases lay outside the gene matches. The CDR3 length is 13 residues. CDR1 and CDR2 from the germline V gene are DFQATT and SNEGSKA (reference sequence). CDR3 protein: CSAPGLAAYEQYF. CDR3 sequence (DNA): TGCAGTGCCCCGGGACTAGCGGCCTACGAGCAGTACTTC.

The chain is built from TRBV10-3 and TRBJ1-2; 7 nucleotides line up with TRBD1. This CDR3 spans 15 amino acids. The junction had 8 bases not matched to a gene; V was cut back by 6 bases and J by 1 base. The germline gives CDR1 ENHRY, CDR2 SYGVKD. CDR3 sequence (DNA): TGTGCCATCAGCCTCGATGGGACAGTTAACTATGGCTACACCTTC. Protein product: CAISLDGTVNYGYTF.

V gene TRBV29-1 combines with J gene TRBJ2-7; D is perhaps TRBD1 or TRBD2 (5 bases each). Per germline, CDR1 SQVTM and CDR2 ANQGSEA. V was shortened by 7 bases and J by 6 bases, with 19 bases between the two germline ends. The CDR3 is 13 amino acids. CDR3 DNA sequence: TGCAGCGCCGCTCTTATCGAGGGGCGCGAGCAGTACTTC. The encoded protein is CSAALIEGREQYF.

This clonotype showed up many times. This chain connects TRBV28 to TRBJ2-5, with 8 positions matching TRBD1. Per the germline V gene, CDR1 is MDHEN and CDR2 is SYDVKM. With 7 bases clipped from V and 0 bases from J, the junction kept 7 bases outside the gene matches. The CDR3 is 15 amino acids. The chain's CDR3 is CASTTSGGHQETQYF. DNA for the CDR3: TGTGCCAGCACCACTTCAGGGGGCCACCAAGAGACCCAGTACTTC. The full variable domain, in which reference TRBV28 and TRBJ2-5 provide the parts outside the CDR3, is DVKVTQSSRYLVKRTGEKVFLECVQDMDHENMFWYRQDPGLGLRLIYFSYDVKMKEKGDIPEGYSVSREKKERFSLILESASTNQTSMYLCASTTSGGHQETQYFGPGTRLLVL.

The genes are TRBV20-1 and TRBJ1-1, with D perhaps TRBD1 (6 bases). Germline values: CDR1 DFQATT, CDR2 SNEGSKA (reference sequence). CDR3 length equals 15 residues. V was trimmed by 2 bases and J by 1 base, leaving 14 bases between them. This CDR3 reads CSARWRGRGNTEAFF. In nucleotides, the CDR3 is TGCAGTGCTAGATGGCGGGGCAGGGGGAACACTGAAGCTTTCTTT.

This chain connects TRBV20-1 to TRBJ1-1; weak D call: TRBD1 (5 bases). V was trimmed by 5 bases and J by 1 base, leaving 11 bases between them. The CDR3 is made up of 13 amino acids. Germline CDR1 and CDR2: DFQATT and SNEGSKA (reference sequence). The CDR3 DNA is TGCAGTGCTCCTCGGGGGAAGAACACTGAAGCTTTCTTT. It is translated as CSAPRGKNTEAFF.

This clonotype appeared many times. The genes are TRBV5-6 and TRBJ1-6; D remains unclear. Trimming pared 2 bases from V and 8 bases from J, leaving 8 bases between. The CDR3 covers 13 residues. Germline CDR1 reads SGHDT; CDR2 reads YYEEEE. The CDR3 protein is CASSFSADSPLHF. For the CDR3, the DNA is TGTGCCAGCAGCTTTAGTGCGGATTCACCCCTCCACTTT.

The rearrangement links TRBV28 to TRBJ1-3; unclear D gene. This CDR3 has 14 amino acids. Trimming shortened V by 2 bases and J by 4 bases, and 9 bases separated the two germline ends. The germline gives CDR1 MDHEN, CDR2 SYDVKM. In DNA form, the CDR3 reads TGTGCCAGCAGTTTACGCCGGAGCGGAAACACCATATATTTT. Translated: CASSLRRSGNTIYF.

This clonotype counts as medium-sized. V usage is TRBV28 and J usage is TRBJ1-5, with D uncertain. V was cut by 5 bases and J by 3 bases, with 20 bases left in between. The CDR3 runs 17 residues. Germline loops: CDR1 MDHEN, CDR2 SYDVKM. The CDR3 DNA sequence: TGTGCCAGCAGTCCCCCGCCGAGGGTGAGGTCCAATCAGCCCCAGCATTTT. It codes for CASSPPPRVRSNQPQHF.

The chain has TRBV7-2 and TRBJ2-1, with TRBD2 identical over 7 bases. V dropped 5 bases and J dropped 9; count of bases not matched to a gene: 4. Germline CDR1 reads SGHTA; CDR2 reads FQGNSA. The CDR3 loop spans 12 amino acids. The CDR3 protein is CASSQPSGEQFF. The CDR3, as DNA: TGTGCCAGCAGCCAGCCTAGCGGTGAGCAGTTCTTC.

CDR3 protein: CASSIRVTKSSYNEQFF. The DNA of the CDR3 is TGTGCCAGCAGCATCCGGGTCACCAAAAGCTCCTACAATGAGCAGTTCTTC. V is TRBV7-2 and J is TRBJ2-1; D uncertain. Trimming cost V 5 bases and J 0 bases, with 17 bases left between them. From germline, CDR1 is SGHTA and CDR2 FQGNSA. The CDR3 covers 17 residues.

This clonotype was recorded at least ten times. The chain couples TRBV29-1 to TRBJ2-7; 13 bases fit TRBD2. CDR1 SQVTM and CDR2 ANQGSEA come from the germline V gene. This CDR3 is built from 12 residues. The V segment lost 7 bases and the J segment 5 bases; nucleotides outside the gene matches: 2. The CDR3 here is CSAGTSGNEQYF. The CDR3 nucleotides are TGCAGCGCAGGGACTAGCGGGAACGAGCAGTACTTC.

This clonotype has only a few counts. The V call is TRBV30, the J call TRBJ2-1, with TRBD2 identical over 7 bases. CDR3 length: 15 residues. After removal of 3 bases from V and 4 bases from J, the junction contained 9 bases not matched to a gene. Germline CDR1 and CDR2: GTSNPN and SVGIG (reference sequence). CDR3 protein: CAWSNSGAAYNEQFF. CDR3 sequence (DNA): TGTGCCTGGAGCAACAGCGGGGCCGCTTACAATGAGCAGTTCTTC.

In its sample, this clonotype was seen many times. The chain carries TRBV28 and TRBJ2-1; the D is unclear. V was clipped by 5 bases and J by 9 bases, with 8 bases between them. CDR3 length: 11 amino acids. CDR1 and CDR2 (germline): MDHEN, SYDVKM. The CDR3 DNA sequence: TGTGCCAGCAGTCGGTTGGGTGAGCAGTTCTTC. Translated: CASSRLGEQFF.

This clonotype turned up a few times. V and J are TRBV10-3 and TRBJ1-5, with D unclear. There are 13 residues in the CDR3. In germline, CDR1 is ENHRY, CDR2 SYGVKD. The germline V and J ends were trimmed by 4 bases and 1 base, with 5 bases remaining between them. This chain's CDR3 is CAISVGSNQPQHF. The CDR3 DNA reads as TGTGCCATCAGTGTGGGAAGCAATCAGCCCCAGCATTTT.

V is TRBV5-1 and J is TRBJ2-7, with D hard to call. The CDR3 extends over 13 amino acids. Trimming shortened V by 1 base and J by 4 bases, and 9 bases separated the two germline ends. Germline lookup yields CDR1 SGHRS and CDR2 YFSETQ. The CDR3 reads CASSLLSDYEQYF. DNA for the CDR3: TGCGCCAGCAGCTTGCTCTCTGATTACGAGCAGTACTTC. Together with reference TRBV5-1 and TRBJ2-7, the CDR3 gives the full variable domain: KAGVTQTPRYLIKTRGQQVTLSCSPISGHRSVSWYQQTPGQGLQFLFEYFSETQRNKGNFPGRFSGRQFSNSRSEMNVSTLELGDSALYLCASSLLSDYEQYFGPGTRLTVT.

The chain employs TRBV5-1 and TRBJ1-1; D is ambiguous. V was cut by 2 bases and J by 0 bases, with 11 bases left in between. Germline lookup yields CDR1 SGHRS and CDR2 YFSETQ. The CDR3 consists of 15 residues. This CDR3 reads CASSFGMGLNTEAFF. The CDR3 DNA follows: TGCGCCAGCAGCTTTGGTATGGGGTTGAACACTGAAGCTTTCTTT.

The CDR3 reads CASTLVGLGRYEQYF. The CDR3 DNA reads TGTGCCAGCACCCTTGTGGGACTAGGTCGATACGAGCAGTACTTC. The chain employs TRBV12-3 or TRBV12-4 and TRBJ2-7; 8 nucleotides line up with TRBD2. The CDR3 length is 15 residues. The V gene end was trimmed by 7 bases and the J gene end by 4 bases; junction bases not matched to a gene: 12.

The genes are TRBV7-2 and TRBJ2-5; D unclear. This CDR3 is 13 amino acids long. V was cut by 2 bases and J by 1 base, with 5 bases left in between. CDR1 and CDR2 (germline): SGHTA, FQGNSA. For the CDR3, the DNA is TGTGCCAGCAGCTTATACGGCCAAGAGACCCAGTACTTC. Amino acid sequence: CASSLYGQETQYF.

The chain carries TRBV19 and TRBJ2-3, with D perhaps TRBD1 (5 bases). Trimming cost V 2 bases and J 4 bases, with 10 bases left between them. This CDR3 has 14 residues. Per the germline V gene, CDR1 is LNHDA and CDR2 is SQIVND (reference sequence). CDR3 region: CASSISRVADTQYF. The DNA of the CDR3 is TGTGCCAGTAGTATATCCAGGGTTGCAGATACGCAGTATTTT.

This clonotype was seen a handful of times. The V call is TRBV5-1, the J call TRBJ2-3, with D possibly TRBD1 on 6 matching bases. CDR1 is SGHRS, CDR2 YFSETQ, per germline. This CDR3 is built from 15 residues. Trimming left V 1 base short and J 2 bases short, with 11 bases between. The CDR3 DNA follows: TGCGCCAGCAGCTTGAAGGGGACACACACAGATACGCAGTATTTT. Amino acid sequence: CASSLKGTHTDTQYF.

This clonotype occurred a few times. The genes are TRBV10-3 and TRBJ2-3, with 7 bases that match TRBD2. Germline loops: CDR1 ENHRY, CDR2 SYGVKD. V shed 3 bases, J shed 1 base, and the junction held 7 bases outside the gene matches. The CDR3 extends over 16 amino acids. The CDR3 DNA follows: TGTGCCATCAGTGACGTCGAGGGAGGGGGCACAGATACGCAGTATTTT. It specifies CAISDVEGGGTDTQYF.

This clonotype has ten or more counts. The V call is TRBV29-1, the J call TRBJ1-4; D ambiguous. V lost 5 bases to trimming and J lost 7 bases, with 14 bases between them. This CDR3 contains 13 residues. Germline values: CDR1 SQVTM, CDR2 ANQGSEA. The DNA of the CDR3 is TGCAGCGTTAAGGACCACGGACGTGAAAAACTGTTTTTT. It codes for CSVKDHGREKLFF. Complete variable domain (other parts from reference TRBV29-1 and TRBJ1-4): SAVISQKPSRDICQRGTSLTIQCQVDSQVTMMFWYRQQPGQSLTLIATANQGSEATYESGFVIDKFPISRPNLTFSTLTVSNMSPEDSSIYLCSVKDHGREKLFFGSGTQLSVL.

This clonotype has just a few counts. The J gene is TRBJ1-5, the V gene TRBV12-3 or TRBV12-4, with a possible D match to TRBD1 (5 bases). The CDR3 contains 14 residues. Trimming took 3 bases from V and 6 from J, leaving 12 bases between them. CDR3 loop: CASSFGDEGQPQHF. The CDR3 coding sequence is TGTGCCAGCAGTTTCGGGGACGAGGGTCAGCCCCAGCATTTT.

This clonotype was counted at least ten times. The chain is built from TRBV4-3 and TRBJ1-6, with unresolved D. Deletions cut 2 bases from V and 8 bases from J, with 7 bases between. Per germline, CDR1 LGHNA and CDR2 YSLEER. This CDR3 has 13 amino acids. The CDR3 nucleotides are TGCGCCAGCAGCCAAACCCCCGATTCACCCCTCCACTTT. Protein sequence: CASSQTPDSPLHF.

The chain carries TRBV7-9 and TRBJ2-1, with 10 bases identical to TRBD2. CDR3 length: 17 residues. Germline loops: CDR1 SEHNR, CDR2 FQNEAQ (reference sequence). V dropped 2 bases and J dropped 7; count of bases not matched to a gene: 11. The CDR3 DNA reads TGTGCCAGCAGCTTAATCCTAGCGGGAGAGGTTGGGAATGAGCAGTTCTTC. Translating it yields CASSLILAGEVGNEQFF.

The chain uses TRBV12-3 or TRBV12-4 and TRBJ1-5, with 8 bases identical to TRBD1. Germline trimming cut 7 bases from V and 5 bases from J; bases unmatched to any gene: 7. CDR3 length: 14 residues. The CDR3 loop reads CASTPDRGDQPQHF. The DNA for the CDR3 is TGTGCCAGCACCCCCGACAGGGGAGATCAGCCCCAGCATTTT.

The V call is TRBV10-3, the J call TRBJ2-2, with 8 nucleotides matching TRBD1. CDR1 and CDR2 (germline): ENHRY, SYGVKD. V lost 9 bases and J lost 1; bases outside the gene matches: 1. CDR3 length: 13 residues. In DNA, the CDR3 is TGTGCCATAGGACAGGGGAACACCGGGGAGCTGTTTTTT. Amino acids: CAIGQGNTGELFF.

The V call is TRBV15, the J call TRBJ2-1, with D unclear. Looked up from germline, CDR1 is LNHNV and CDR2 is YYDKDF (reference sequence). V shed 1 base and J shed 7 bases, with 11 bases lying between them. CDR3 length equals 14 residues. As DNA, the CDR3 is TGTGCCACCAGCAGAGGGCTAGGGCCAAATGAGCAGTTCTTC. Encoded protein: CATSRGLGPNEQFF.

This clonotype showed up just a few times. The chain is built from TRBV7-9 and TRBJ2-3; D may be TRBD2 (5 bases). There are 15 residues in the CDR3. The ends were cut back, 1 base at V and 2 bases at J, with 10 bases in the middle. The germline V gene has CDR1 SEHNR and CDR2 FQNEAQ (reference sequence). CDR3: CASSLGGLTTDTQYF. As DNA, the CDR3 is TGTGCCAGCAGCTTAGGCGGGCTAACCACAGATACGCAGTATTTT.